The 31 T cell receptor beta chains listed next were all sequenced from one sample in a study of Ad26.COV2.S vaccination and SARS-CoV-2 variants. Assay used: immunoSEQ multiplex PCR; TCRdb lists only in-frame clones, some missing. Found here are about 350,000 clones, 88% of them singletons; the top ten hold 6.4%. Treatment of the sample: approximately 18 received Ad26.COV2.S at low or high dose, single or two shots; 5 received placebo; per-sample allocation not given. Day 63 after the first injection of vaccine or placebo was the sampling time. Sequenced material: peripheral blood, taken in a trial of Ad26.COV2.S vaccine versus placebo. The receptors derive from a person aged 18-65 years who received the Ad26.COV2.S COVID-19 vaccine or a placebo.

The chain joins TRBV3-1 (or the pseudogene TRBV3-2) to TRBJ1-6; 8 positions agree with TRBD1. The trim removed 0 bases at V and 6 bases at J, leaving 7 bases unmatched. This CDR3 is 17 amino acids long. Looked up from germline, CDR1 is LGHDT and CDR2 is YNNKEL (reference sequence). The CDR3 sequence: CASSQDTRGRFNSPLHF. CDR3 coding DNA: TGTGCCAGCAGCCAAGATACCAGGGGGCGGTTTAATTCACCCCTCCACTTT.

This chain joins TRBV5-1 and TRBJ2-7; 9 bases fit TRBD1. Germline V gene lookup returns CDR1 SGHRS and CDR2 YFSETQ. The CDR3 contains 15 residues. The J segment lost 6 bases and the V segment lost 4 bases, leaving 11 bases of the junction unmatched. CDR3 sequence: CASSRGGTGFIEQYF. The CDR3 bases are TGCGCCAGCAGCAGAGGTGGGACAGGGTTTATCGAGCAGTACTTC.

The chain uses TRBV19 and TRBJ1-2; TRBD1 agrees at 10 bases. The CDR3 has 14 residues. Germline CDR1 is LNHDA and CDR2 is SQIVND (reference sequence). The junction had 6 bases not matched to a gene; V was cut back by 3 bases and J by 8 bases. The CDR3 reads CASSILDRGKGYTF. The CDR3 nucleotides are TGTGCCAGTAGTATCTTGGACAGGGGGAAAGGCTACACCTTC.

The chain has TRBV27 and TRBJ1-1; D uncertain. Trimming pared 4 bases from V and 3 bases from J, leaving 21 bases between. The V gene's germline CDR1 is MNHEY and CDR2 SMNVEV (reference sequence). There are 17 residues in the CDR3. The CDR3 protein is CASSSYGRILRYTEAFF. The DNA of the CDR3 is TGTGCCAGCAGTTCCTACGGCCGGATTCTGAGGTACACTGAAGCTTTCTTT.

This sequence joins TRBV5-4 and TRBJ1-2, with 9 bases identical to TRBD1. This CDR3 is built from 15 residues. CDR1 and CDR2 from the germline V gene are SGHNT and YYREEE (reference sequence). Losses at the gene ends were 4 bases for V and 4 bases for J; bases not matched to a gene: 8. DNA of the CDR3: TGTGCCAGCAGCGCACAACAGGGGGCAGGCTATGGCTACACCTTC. This gives the protein CASSAQQGAGYGYTF.

This clone was detected only a few times. The gene calls are TRBV2 and TRBJ1-5; TRBD1 might be the D (6 bases). V lost 3 bases to trimming and J lost 2 bases, with 11 bases between them. Germline V gives CDR1 SNHLY, CDR2 FYNNEI. The CDR3 spans 15 residues. CDR3: CASSEDSGGNQPQHF. The CDR3 region has the DNA TGTGCCAGCAGTGAGGACAGCGGGGGCAATCAGCCCCAGCATTTT.

The J gene is TRBJ2-1, the V gene TRBV28; 9 bases align to TRBD2. This CDR3 has 15 residues. Germline trimming cut 2 bases from V and 10 bases from J; bases unmatched to any gene: 9. Germline CDR1 and CDR2: MDHEN and SYDVKM. CDR3 coding DNA: TGTGCCAGCAGTTTAGCGGGAGGGCCTTCGGGGGAGCAGTTCTTC. Its protein is CASSLAGGPSGEQFF.

This sequence joins TRBV19 and TRBJ2-5; 10 bases align to TRBD2. CDR1 LNHDA and CDR2 SQIVND come from the germline V gene (reference sequence). V dropped 4 bases and J dropped 5; count of bases not matched to a gene: 7. The CDR3 runs 15 residues. The CDR3 DNA sequence: TGTGCCAGTAGTACCAGAGCGGGAGGGGTGGAGACCCAGTACTTC. Translation gives CASSTRAGGVETQYF. Full variable domain (rest looked up from reference TRBV19 and TRBJ2-5): DGGITQSPKYLFRKEGQNVTLSCEQNLNHDAMYWYRQDPGQGLRLIYYSQIVNDFQKGDIAEGYSVSREKKESFPLTVTSAQKNPTAFYLCASSTRAGGVETQYFGPGTRLLVL.

This rearrangement joins TRBV5-1 to TRBJ1-2, with D uncertain. In germline, CDR1 is SGHRS, CDR2 YFSETQ. This CDR3 has 17 residues. The V and J ends lost 4 bases and 1 base respectively, with 20 bases between them. This CDR3 reads CASSPPLGPVSNYGYTF. The CDR3 coding sequence is TGCGCCAGCAGCCCCCCACTGGGTCCAGTGAGTAACTATGGCTACACCTTC.

The chain joins TRBV27 to TRBJ2-1; D is unresolved. The germline V and J ends were trimmed by 2 bases and 10 bases, with 21 bases remaining between them. CDR3 size: 16 residues. The V gene's germline CDR1 is MNHEY and CDR2 SMNVEV (reference sequence). In nucleotides, the CDR3 is TGTGCCAGCAGTTTAGGCTCCGGTGCAGGTCTCAAGGAGCAGTTCTTC. Translated, it gives CASSLGSGAGLKEQFF.

This clone has a single count. V usage is TRBV18 and J usage is TRBJ2-7; D gene uncertain. This CDR3 spans 13 amino acids. Germline V lookup: CDR1 KGHSH, CDR2 LQKENI. Trimming removed 1 base from V and 1 base from J, with 5 bases in between. In DNA, the CDR3 is TGTGCCAGCTCACCACTAAGTTCCTACGAGCAGTACTTC. Protein: CASSPLSSYEQYF.

The genes are TRBV28 and TRBJ1-2; no reliable D call. This CDR3 region has 14 residues. Trimming cost V 7 bases and J 5 bases, with 17 bases left between them. From germline, CDR1 is MDHEN and CDR2 SYDVKM. Written as DNA, the CDR3 is TGTGCCAGCAATTCGGGCATTTCAACGTATGGCTACACCTTC. Its protein product is CASNSGISTYGYTF.

This clone appeared a few times. The chain uses TRBV5-6 and TRBJ1-3; D may be TRBD1 (5 bases). The CDR3 length is 15 residues. The germline V and J ends were trimmed by 5 bases and 3 bases, with 15 bases remaining between them. From germline, CDR1 is SGHDT and CDR2 YYEEEE. The CDR3 DNA sequence: TGTGCCAGCAGTCGGGACCGGATCCTTGGAAACACCATATATTTT. Its protein is CASSRDRILGNTIYF.

The chain recombines TRBV6-5 with TRBJ2-2; D gene uncertain. The germline gives CDR1 MNHEY, CDR2 SVGAGI. Trimming pared 5 bases from V and 0 bases from J, leaving 10 bases between. The CDR3 totals 15 residues. CDR3 in DNA: TGTGCCAGCAGTCCCCACGCCACGAACACCGGGGAGCTGTTTTTT. It encodes CASSPHATNTGELFF.

The chain is built from TRBV20-1 and TRBJ2-1; D may be TRBD2 (6 bases). The germline V gene has CDR1 DFQATT and CDR2 SNEGSKA (reference sequence). The CDR3 runs 14 residues. Trimming left V 6 bases short and J 6 bases short, with 18 bases between. The CDR3 nucleotides read TGCAGTGCCAGTACCGCGGCGGAGGGCAATGAGCAGTTCTTC. Its protein is CSASTAAEGNEQFF.

The genes are TRBV11-3 and TRBJ2-1, with D maybe TRBD1 (5 bases). The CDR3 runs to 15 residues. Germline V gene lookup returns CDR1 SGHNT and CDR2 YENEEA. V lost 1 base, J lost 1 base, and 8 bases lay in between. CDR3 region: CASSLVPGSYNEQFF. In nucleotides, the CDR3 is TGTGCCAGCAGCTTAGTCCCAGGGTCCTACAATGAGCAGTTCTTC.

V gene TRBV2 combines with J gene TRBJ2-5, with 9 bases matching TRBD1. Germline assignment: CDR1 SNHLY and CDR2 FYNNEI. V trimming: 5 bases; J trimming: 7 bases; junction bases outside the gene matches: 14. The CDR3 sequence is 16 residues long. CDR3 in amino acids: CASSTFGTGNFVTQYF. CDR3 DNA: TGTGCCAGCAGTACATTCGGGACAGGGAATTTCGTGACCCAGTACTTC.

V is TRBV6-5 and J is TRBJ1-5, with D perhaps TRBD1 (6 bases). The V gene lost 6 bases and the J gene lost 3 bases, with 12 bases spanning the gap. The CDR3 totals 14 residues. Germline loops: CDR1 MNHEY, CDR2 SVGAGI. This CDR3 is CASSRTDSNQPQHF. In DNA form, the CDR3 reads TGTGCCAGCAGCCGGACAGATTCCAATCAGCCCCAGCATTTT.

The chain employs TRBV15 and TRBJ2-5; 9 nucleotides match TRBD2. The junction had 10 bases not matched to a gene; V was cut back by 5 bases and J by 3 bases. CDR1 LNHNV and CDR2 YYDKDF come from the germline V gene (reference sequence). The length of the CDR3 is 16 residues. This CDR3 is CATSSLSRGGEETQYF. The CDR3 bases are TGTGCCACCAGCTCCCTATCGCGCGGGGGGGAAGAGACCCAGTACTTC.

V gene TRBV7-2 combines with J gene TRBJ1-4, with a tentative D call TRBD1 (5 bases). The CDR3 consists of 15 residues. V was cut by 3 bases and J by 2 bases, with 10 bases left in between. Per the germline V gene, CDR1 is SGHTA and CDR2 is FQGNSA. CDR3 DNA sequence: TGTGCCAGCAGCTTTCAGGGAGGGACTAATGAAAAACTGTTTTTT. The encoded protein is CASSFQGGTNEKLFF. Full variable domain (remainder filled in from reference TRBV7-2 and TRBJ1-4): GAGVSQSPSNKVTEKGKDVELRCDPISGHTALYWYRQSLGQGLEFLIYFQGNSAPDKSGLPSDRFSAERTGGSVSTLTIQRTQQEDSAVYLCASSFQGGTNEKLFFGSGTQLSVL.

V and J are TRBV2 and TRBJ1-4, with 7 bases matching TRBD1. Germline trimming cut 11 bases from V and 8 bases from J; bases unmatched to any gene: 8. This CDR3 comprises 12 residues. CDR1 and CDR2 from the germline V gene are SNHLY and FYNNEI. DNA of the CDR3: TGTGCCGGGACAGTTGGTAACGAAAAACTGTTTTTT. Translation gives CAGTVGNEKLFF.

CDR3: CAWSVTGTGDGYTF. DNA for the CDR3: TGTGCCTGGAGTGTTACCGGGACAGGGGATGGCTACACCTTC. The chain is built from TRBV30 and TRBJ1-2; TRBD1 matches at 10 bases. The length of the CDR3 is 14 residues. V lost 0 bases to trimming and J lost 6 bases; unmatched junction nucleotides: 4. The germline V gene has CDR1 GTSNPN and CDR2 SVGIG (reference sequence). Drawing the rest from reference TRBV30 and TRBJ1-2, the complete variable domain is SQTIHQWPATLVQPVGSPLSLECTVEGTSNPNLYWYRQAAGRGLQLLFYSVGIGQISSEVPQNLSASRPQDRQFILSSKKLLLSDSGFYLCAWSVTGTGDGYTFGSGTRLTVV.

The rearrangement joins TRBV12-3 or TRBV12-4 to TRBJ1-5, with D unclear. The length of the CDR3 is 13 residues. The ends were cut back, 6 bases at V and 3 bases at J, with 9 bases in the middle. CDR3 amino acids: CASSGSSNQPQHF. The CDR3 bases are TGTGCCAGCAGCGGCAGCTCCAATCAGCCCCAGCATTTT.

The chain links TRBV14 to TRBJ1-2; no clear D gene. The CDR3 extends over 12 amino acids. Trimming took off 2 bases at V and 8 bases at J, with 9 bases between the two ends. CDR1 and CDR2 (germline): SGHDN, FVKESK. CDR3 in amino acids: CASSQHTVGYTF. Written as DNA, the CDR3 is TGTGCCAGCAGCCAACATACGGTCGGCTACACCTTC.

This clone appeared a single time. J is TRBJ2-7 and V is TRBV10-3; 7 bases match TRBD1. CDR3 length: 14 amino acids. Germline lookup yields CDR1 ENHRY and CDR2 SYGVKD. Trimming took 6 bases from V and 3 from J; bases not matched to a gene: 8. Here the CDR3 reads CAIRPWDSLYEQYF. The CDR3 nucleotides read TGTGCCATCAGGCCATGGGACAGTCTCTACGAGCAGTACTTC.

The genes are TRBV5-4 and TRBJ2-3, with TRBD2 identical over 9 bases. The CDR3 covers 18 residues. With V trimmed by 0 bases and J by 0 bases, 8 bases remained unmatched. Germline CDR1 and CDR2: SGHNT and YYREEE (reference sequence). The CDR3 sequence: CASSLDSRSGGSTDTQYF. The CDR3, as DNA: TGTGCCAGCAGCTTGGACAGTCGGAGCGGGGGGAGCACAGATACGCAGTATTTT.

The rearrangement joins TRBV3-1 (or the pseudogene TRBV3-2) to TRBJ2-7; D not certain. With 0 bases removed from V and 7 bases from J, the gap between germline ends came to 13 bases. The CDR3 is 14 amino acids. The germline V gene has CDR1 LGHDT and CDR2 YNNKEL (reference sequence). The CDR3 here is CASSQDHVLSEQYF. The CDR3 nucleotides are TGTGCCAGCAGCCAAGATCATGTACTATCAGAGCAGTACTTC.

The V gene is TRBV28, the J gene TRBJ2-1; 7 bases fit TRBD2. The J segment lost 7 bases and the V segment lost 6 bases, leaving 9 bases of the junction unmatched. CDR3 length: 14 residues. Germline V gene lookup returns CDR1 MDHEN and CDR2 SYDVKM. In nucleotides, the CDR3 is TGTGCCAGCAGGACAGTACGCGGGAGTAATGAGCAGTTCTTC. Amino acid sequence: CASRTVRGSNEQFF. Combining the CDR3 with reference TRBV28 and TRBJ2-1 gives the whole variable domain DVKVTQSSRYLVKRTGEKVFLECVQDMDHENMFWYRQDPGLGLRLIYFSYDVKMKEKGDIPEGYSVSREKKERFSLILESASTNQTSMYLCASRTVRGSNEQFFGPGTRLTVL.

The rearrangement links TRBV30 to TRBJ2-5; D is uncertain. The CDR3 is made up of 11 amino acids. Germline CDR1 GTSNPN, CDR2 SVGIG (reference sequence). Trimming stripped 2 bases from V and 10 bases from J, with 11 bases between. The CDR3: CAWSLQRSQYF. The CDR3 DNA reads TGTGCCTGGAGTCTTCAGAGGAGCCAGTACTTC.

The DNA of the CDR3 is TGTGCCAGCAGCCCCGGACAGGGGGCCTACACTGAAGCTTTCTTT. Amino acid sequence: CASSPGQGAYTEAFF. The rearrangement links TRBV7-6 to TRBJ1-1, with TRBD1 matching over 11 bases. The V gene end was trimmed by 5 bases and the J gene end by 3 bases; junction bases not matched to a gene: 5. CDR3 length: 15 residues. Per germline, CDR1 SGHVS and CDR2 FNYEAQ.

The V gene is TRBV6-6, the J gene TRBJ2-7; D unclear. CDR3 length: 13 residues. The ends were cut back, 5 bases at V and 2 bases at J, with 10 bases in the middle. CDR1 MNHNY and CDR2 SVGAGI come from the germline V gene (reference sequence). The CDR3 loop is CASSPDSTYEQYF. The CDR3 DNA sequence: TGTGCCAGCAGTCCCGACTCAACCTACGAGCAGTACTTC.